This TCR beta chain stems from a study of blood T cells in healthy people across ages (dated by TCRdb to about 2015). Broadly, across the study: In model experiments, template switching captured about one uniquely barcoded TCR beta cDNA molecule for every two T cells. To avoid experimental bias, donors of different ages were spread randomly across the sequencing lanes. To track age-related changes in TCR beta repertoire diversity, the study relied on deep sequencing normalized with unique cDNA molecular identifiers. The donors were divided into four age groups: young (average roughly 15 years), middle-aged (about 40), aged (approximately 62) and long-lived (roughly 88). For two donors (one aged 18 to 29 and one aged 80 or older), the study analyzed two additional independent replicas of 1 million unique cDNA reads from the same blood draw. The full study reports these points: Observed TCR beta diversity per million T cells fell roughly linearly with age, and a significant reduction was already apparent by age roughly 41. The percentage of naive T cells measured by flow cytometry correlated strongly with observed TCR beta diversity. Compared with the aged group, more naive CD4+ T cells, fewer expanded clones and increased TCR diversity were shown by the long-lived group, suggesting age selection. Bulk unsorted PBMC profiling prevented conclusive comparison of naive and antigen-experienced compartments. The CMV infection status of donors was not known, potentially confounding age-related changes in expanded clonotypes. Estimates of total diversity from one million sequenced T cells were regarded as lower bounds and underestimates.

The roughly 42 donors, aged 6 to 90 years, were systemically healthy Caucasian individuals from Russia. About 9.1 milliliters of peripheral blood were collected from each donor into EDTA-treated Vacutainer tubes. Ficoll-Paque density-gradient centrifugation was used to isolate PBMCs, with at least 6.5 million obtained per sample. Total RNA was extracted from PBMCs with Trizol reagent, with at least 5.5 micrograms obtained per sample. The percentages of naive CD45RAhigh/CD27high T cells were determined by flow cytometry on a PBMC aliquot from every donor. Library creation used 5' RACE. Sequencing was performed on an Illumina HiSeq 2500. The second PCR ran for about 6 to 12 cycles and used a J-beta primer mix along with a sample-barcoded 5' primer. A unique molecular identifier was introduced onto each TCR beta cDNA molecule by a template-switch 5' adaptor carrying 12 random nucleotides. Each sample yielded at least 2.5 million CDR3-containing paired-end reads. All of the RNA was converted into first-strand cDNA using the Mint cDNA synthesis kit, with a TRBC-specific oligonucleotide serving as the primer. After uracil-DNA glycosylase treatment, a first 18-cycle PCR used universal primers M1SS and BC2_uni_R on all cDNA. In the source study's methods: Each sample was normalized by randomly selecting 1 million high-quality reads, each carrying a distinct molecular identifier. Reads with shared molecular identifiers were discarded instead of being binned into consensus sequences. CDR3 identification, clonotype clustering and error correction used MiTCR with a Q25 quality threshold and the strictest error-elimination algorithm. A nonparametric unseen species model with Euler transformation was used to estimate lower-bound total TCR beta diversity. TCRdb redid the processing of the public reads, applying fastp at Q25 and MiXCR, and retained in-frame beta chains. Every distinct CDR3 protein forms one entry, paired with its most common genes and DNA. TCRdb, rather than the study authors, made the V and J calls. This sample holds more than 1,400,000 distinct CDR3 sequences; 35% to 45% were observed only once. The ten biggest clones cover 7% to 9% of the sample.

The CDR3 numbers 16 residues from cysteine through phenylalanine. Only the CDR3 DNA is retained, 48 bases long and in frame from the first base. V loses 0 bases, J loses 6 bases, and the germline ends lie 17 bases apart. CDR1 ENHRY and CDR2 SYGVKD were looked up in the germline V gene. Remarks on this clonotype: Its antigen has not been determined. Base qualities are not at hand, and no much larger clone is one base apart.

The chain is made from TRBV10-3 and TRBJ1-2; the D gene cannot be named for sure. Specimen: blood. The sequence derives from a woman between 18 and 29 years old in good health. This receptor has the CDR3 CAISESQRVVNDGYTF. The nucleotides are TGTGCCATCAGTGAGTCCCAGCGGGTTGTAAACGATGGCTACACCTTC.